The clone carrying this TCR beta chain occurred many times. Its antigen remains unidentified. The record originates from a study of regulatory T cells in long-lasting Graves disease. Regarding the study as a whole: Persistent cases favored TRBV28, TRBJ1-2 and TRBJ2-5.

Investigators prepared the TCR beta libraries by applying iRepertoire HTBI primers and Arm-PCR of CDR3 regions. In the original workflow: Overall, samples carried 60 to 65 TRBV and 14 TRBJ segments. TCRdb re-derived calls from the multiplex PCR reads in MiXCR, one entry per CDR3 protein. None of the V and J calls come from the authors' own analysis; TCRdb made them. The sample has hundreds of thousands of distinct CDR3 sequences; about 15% are singletons. Time point given: newly diagnosed GD, antithyroid drugs for less than 3 months. PBMC-extracted RNA yielded the TCR library. After removal of 6 bases from V and 4 bases from J, the junction contained 3 bases not matched to a gene. Germline CDR1 DFQATT, CDR2 SNEGSKA (reference sequence). This CDR3 is 12 amino acids long. The sample also formed part of further work on T cells in Graves' hyperthyroidism and ophthalmopathy. That work contributes: Researchers found most expanded thyroid clonotypes above 0.001 in blood as well. Stable hyperthyroidism was separated from ophthalmopathy by a model based on 13 V-J features.

This material consisted of peripheral blood mononuclear cells (PBMCs), taken at new diagnosis, from a patient treated with antithyroid drugs. The chain recombines TRBV20-1 with TRBJ2-3, with TRBD1 matching 8 bases. The clonotype comes from a woman aged 40 to 50 with Graves disease. The CDR3 region is CSARTGSDTQYF. In DNA form, the CDR3 reads TGCAGTGCCCGGACAGGGTCAGATACGCAGTATTTT.